The 5 T cell receptor beta chains presented below share a single source sample, sequenced in a study of Graves' ophthalmopathy and Graves' hyperthyroidism (dated by TCRdb to the late 2010s). TCRdb lists the instrument as Illumina HiSeq 2000. TCR beta CDR3 regions were amplified from RNA transcripts for repertoire sequencing. The first round was an RT-PCR using HTBI primers with the Qiagen OneStep RT-PCR kit, and this first round was followed by a second-round multiplex PCR, then size selection and purification. The raw public reads went through TCRdb reprocessing: fastp at Q25, MiXCR clone calling, in-frame beta chains kept. Rows are combined by CDR3 protein, so each entry shows the most common genes and DNA. This sample gives about 590,000 distinct CDR3 sequences in total; under 45% of them show up just once. Clones ranked in the top ten supply roughly 4% of the sample. Specimen: peripheral blood or thyroid tissue (not recorded which). The receptors shown here come from an adult man with Graves' hyperthyroidism.

Worth noting for this clonotype: A read error may be the cause here, since a much bigger clone is one base away. V gene TRBV5-1 combines with J gene TRBJ2-2; tentative D call: TRBD1 (6 bases). The CDR3 loop spans 15 amino acids. The germline gives CDR1 SGHRS, CDR2 YFSETQ. CDR3 residues: CASSLAVGGTGELLF. The DNA for the CDR3 is TGCGCCAGCAGCTTGGCCGTTGGGGGCACCGGGGAGCTGCTTTTT.

The gene calls are TRBV20-1 and TRBJ2-5; 12 bases line up with TRBD2. The CDR3 totals 16 residues. V was clipped by 1 base and J by 4 bases; unmatched bases: 7. Germline-derived CDR1 and CDR2 are DFQATT and SNEGSKA (reference sequence). CDR3 region: CSARVDRGLAGETQYF. The CDR3 coding sequence is TGCAGTGCTAGAGTGGACAGGGGACTAGCGGGAGAGACCCAGTACTTC.

This clonotype was detected only a few times. The gene calls are TRBV28 and TRBJ1-2; D gene unclear. The CDR3 runs 14 residues. Looked up from germline, CDR1 is MDHEN and CDR2 is SYDVKM. Trimming stripped 6 bases from V and 5 bases from J, with 16 bases between. The chain's CDR3 is CASSSHIGNYGYTF. The CDR3 region has the DNA TGTGCCAGCAGCTCCCACATAGGGAATTATGGCTACACCTTC.

This rearrangement joins TRBV5-6 to TRBJ2-7, with D possibly being TRBD2 (6 bases). V was pared by 1 base and J by 5 bases, with 16 bases between. Germline values: CDR1 SGHDT, CDR2 YYEEEE. This CDR3 region has 15 residues. This chain's CDR3 is CASSLRTSPLHEQYF. The CDR3 region has the DNA TGTGCCAGCAGCTTGAGAACTAGCCCCCTCCACGAGCAGTACTTC.

The sample holds many counts of this clonotype. This chain links TRBV29-1 with TRBJ1-2, with D hard to call. The CDR3 has 12 residues. Between the trimmed V and J ends, which lost 0 bases and 4 bases, there was a span of 6 bases. Germline V lookup: CDR1 SQVTM, CDR2 ANQGSEA. The CDR3 loop reads CSVEDQSYGYTF. CDR3 in DNA: TGCAGCGTTGAAGACCAGAGCTATGGCTACACCTTC.